This entry lists 13 T cell receptor beta chains sequenced from one sample in a study of glioma-infiltrating T cells after dendritic cell vaccination. Method: immunoSEQ multiplex PCR; TCRdb's copy keeps in-frame clones and lacks some. The table shows roughly 80,000 clones, with over 75% occurring only once. Sample time point: after dendritic cell vaccination, including at tumor progression/relapse. Source: blood, taken after dendritic cell vaccination. The receptors were gathered from a human donor with glioblastoma.

A note on this clone: A junction end diverges from the germline sequence, so it may reflect a read error. The identical CDR3 is also encoded by other nucleotide sequences in the sample. The chain couples TRBV6-1 to TRBJ2-7; 8 nucleotides line up with TRBD1. The germline V gene has CDR1 MNHNS and CDR2 SASEGT. This CDR3 has 14 amino acids. The CDR3 DNA reads as TGTGCCAGCAGCGAAGGGGACAGGAGGTACGAGCAGTACTTC. Protein: CASSEGDRRYEQYF.

This clone appeared a few times. V usage is TRBV5-6 and J usage is TRBJ1-4; 7 bases align to TRBD1. This CDR3 has 15 residues. Looked up from germline, CDR1 is SGHDT and CDR2 is YYEEEE. The V and J ends lost 4 bases and 0 bases, in that order; junction bases with no gene match: 3. CDR3 sequence reads: CASSPQGATNEKLFF. The CDR3 DNA is TGTGCCAGCAGCCCGCAGGGGGCAACTAATGAAAAACTGTTTTTT.

The chain recombines TRBV27 with TRBJ1-2; no firm D call. The CDR3 covers 13 residues. Germline V gives CDR1 MNHEY, CDR2 SMNVEV (reference sequence). Trimming removed 4 bases from V and 4 bases from J, with 10 bases in between. DNA of the CDR3: TGTGCCAGCAGTTCCGCGGAGCTCTATGGCTACACCTTC. It yields the protein CASSSAELYGYTF.

The chain couples TRBV6-7 to TRBJ2-5; possible D gene TRBD1, 6 bases. TRBV6-7 carries the ORF label, with uncertain function. The CDR3 sequence is 13 residues long. V was clipped by 4 bases and J by 4 bases, with 10 bases between them. In DNA form, the CDR3 reads TGTGCCAGCAGTTCCTCAGGGGCAGAGACCCAGTACTTC. Translation: CASSSSGAETQYF.

This chain joins TRBV7-2 and TRBJ2-3; 10 bases are a match to TRBD2. There are 18 residues in the CDR3. The trim removed 11 bases at V and 0 bases at J, leaving 17 bases unmatched. Germline CDR1 is SGHTA and CDR2 is FQGNSA. DNA for the CDR3: TGTGCCGTCCCAAAAGGTCCACTAGCGGGGCTTAGCACAGATACGCAGTATTTT. Translation: CAVPKGPLAGLSTDTQYF.

This chain links TRBV7-2 with TRBJ1-1; possible D gene TRBD1, 5 bases. The CDR3 sequence is 15 residues long. Trimming took off 5 bases at V and 1 base at J, with 14 bases between the two ends. CDR1 is SGHTA and CDR2 is FQGNSA in the germline V gene. The DNA for the CDR3 is TGTGCCAGCAGCCTCATCCCGGGGGGGAACACTGAAGCTTTCTTT. Translation gives CASSLIPGGNTEAFF. The variable domain in full, completed from reference TRBV7-2 and TRBJ1-1, reads GAGVSQSPSNKVTEKGKDVELRCDPISGHTALYWYRQSLGQGLEFLIYFQGNSAPDKSGLPSDRFSAERTGGSVSTLTIQRTQQEDSAVYLCASSLIPGGNTEAFFGQGTRLTVV.

This clone appeared a few times. This rearrangement joins TRBV9 to TRBJ2-1; D is ambiguous. Trimming took 0 bases from V and 4 from J, leaving 23 bases between them. CDR1 is SGDLS, CDR2 YYNGEE, per germline. The CDR3 is made up of 19 amino acids. CDR3 region: CASSVEADSPYPTYNEQFF. The CDR3 region has the DNA TGTGCCAGCAGCGTAGAGGCAGACTCCCCCTACCCCACTTACAATGAGCAGTTCTTC.

The gene calls are TRBV27 and TRBJ2-7; no definite D call. The CDR3 totals 17 residues. Looked up from germline, CDR1 is MNHEY and CDR2 is SMNVEV (reference sequence). V lost 3 bases to trimming and J lost 2 bases, with 20 bases between them. CDR3 nucleotide sequence: TGTGCCAGCAGTTTGTTTATCCCACCTAAAAAAACCTACGAGCAGTACTTC. Its protein product is CASSLFIPPKKTYEQYF.

This chain uses TRBV18 with TRBJ2-2; TRBD1 matches 7 bases. The trim removed 3 bases at V and 0 bases at J, leaving 4 bases unmatched. CDR3 size: 16 residues. Per germline, CDR1 KGHSH and CDR2 LQKENI. The CDR3 region has the DNA TGTGCCAGCTCACCGACGGGACAGACGAACACCGGGGAGCTGTTTTTT. Translation gives CASSPTGQTNTGELFF.

The CDR3 is CASSSGAGWNGYTF. The CDR3 DNA is TGTGCCAGCAGCTCTGGCGCAGGGTGGAATGGCTACACCTTC. The chain uses TRBV11-2 and TRBJ1-2; D may be TRBD1 (5 bases). Looked up from germline, CDR1 is SGHAT and CDR2 is FQNNGV. Trimming cost V 4 bases and J 6 bases, with 15 bases left between them. This CDR3 is 14 amino acids long.

The chain couples TRBV28 to TRBJ1-4, with a weak D call TRBD1 (5 bases). The CDR3 consists of 14 residues. V was pared by 2 bases and J by 5 bases, with 9 bases between. Germline V gene sequence: CDR1 MDHEN, CDR2 SYDVKM. In nucleotides, the CDR3 is TGTGCCAGCAGTTTAGGGGGGAGGAATGAAAAACTGTTTTTT. Its protein is CASSLGGRNEKLFF.

V is TRBV7-2 and J is TRBJ2-2; perhaps TRBD1 as D (6 bases). CDR1 and CDR2 (germline): SGHTA, FQGNSA. The CDR3 is 13 residues long. V lost 5 bases and J 4 bases, leaving 8 bases between the germline ends. This chain's CDR3 is CASSRQVTGELFF. In nucleotides, the CDR3 is TGTGCCAGCAGCCGACAGGTCACCGGGGAGCTGTTTTTT.

The V gene is TRBV7-2, the J gene TRBJ2-1; D is uncertain. Germline CDR1 and CDR2: SGHTA and FQGNSA. V was trimmed by 1 base and J by 2 bases, leaving 12 bases between them. The CDR3 contains 16 residues. The CDR3 region has the DNA TGTGCCAGCAGCTTAGGTTCGGCGGTGCCCTACAATGAGCAGTTCTTC. It translates to CASSLGSAVPYNEQFF.